The sequence of this T cell receptor beta chain was determined in a study of T cells in Graves' hyperthyroidism and ophthalmopathy. Using RNA transcripts as the source, TCR beta CDR3 regions were amplified. When the TCR CDR3 underwent first-round RT-PCR, the HTBI primer set was used. A single record per CDR3 protein comes from TCRdb applying MiXCR to the multiplex PCR reads. The table includes 600,000 or so distinct CDR3 sequences, roughly 50% detected once. Germline CDR1 ENHRY, CDR2 SYGVKD. The CDR3 spans 13 residues. The receptor comes from a woman under 30 with Graves' hyperthyroidism. The genes are TRBV10-3 and TRBJ1-2; no definite D call. The sequenced material came from peripheral blood or thyroid tissue (not recorded which). CDR3 DNA sequence: TGTACCAGCAGCCCCAGGAATAGCTATGGCTACACCTTC. Protein product: CTSSPRNSYGYTF.